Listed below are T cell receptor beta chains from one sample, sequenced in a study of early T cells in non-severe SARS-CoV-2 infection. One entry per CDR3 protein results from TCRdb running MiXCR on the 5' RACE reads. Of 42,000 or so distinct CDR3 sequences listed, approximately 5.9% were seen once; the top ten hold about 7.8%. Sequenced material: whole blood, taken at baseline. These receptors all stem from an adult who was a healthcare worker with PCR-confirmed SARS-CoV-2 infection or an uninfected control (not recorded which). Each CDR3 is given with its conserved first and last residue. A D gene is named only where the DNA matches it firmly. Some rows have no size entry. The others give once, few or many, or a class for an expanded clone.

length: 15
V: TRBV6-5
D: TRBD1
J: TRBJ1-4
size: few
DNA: TGTGCCAGCAGTAGACAGGGGGCGAGAAATGAAAAACTGTTTTTT
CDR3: CASSRQGARNEKLFF

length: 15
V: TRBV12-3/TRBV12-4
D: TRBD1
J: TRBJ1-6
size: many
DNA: TGTGCCAGCAGTTCCGGACAGGGCGAGGGTTCACCCCTCCACTTT
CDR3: CASSSGQGEGSPLHF

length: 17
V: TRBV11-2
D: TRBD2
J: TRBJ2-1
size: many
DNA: TGTGCCAGCAGCCCCTACGGGACTAGCGATTCCTACAATGAGCAGTTCTTC
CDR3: CASSPYGTSDSYNEQFF

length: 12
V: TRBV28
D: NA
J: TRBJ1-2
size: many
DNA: TGTGCCAGCAGAGGACAGTCAGCCGGCTACACCTTC
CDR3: CASRGQSAGYTF

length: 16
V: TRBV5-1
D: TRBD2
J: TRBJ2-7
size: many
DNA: TGCGCCAGCAGCCCCGATGGACTAGCGGGAAACTACGAGCAGTACTTC
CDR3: CASSPDGLAGNYEQYF

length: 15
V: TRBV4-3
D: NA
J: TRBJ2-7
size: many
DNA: TGCGCCAGCAGCCAAGTCGCGGGTCGGGGCTACGAGCAGTACTTC
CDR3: CASSQVAGRGYEQYF

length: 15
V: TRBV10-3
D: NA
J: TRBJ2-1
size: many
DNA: TGTGCCATCAGGGGCACAGGACGCTCCTACAATGAGCAGTTCTTC
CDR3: CAIRGTGRSYNEQFF

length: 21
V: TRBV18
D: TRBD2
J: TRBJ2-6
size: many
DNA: TGTGCCAGCTCACCTAGGCGACGCCTAGCGGGGGGATACTCTGGGGCCAACGTCCTGACTTTC
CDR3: CASSPRRRLAGGYSGANVLTF

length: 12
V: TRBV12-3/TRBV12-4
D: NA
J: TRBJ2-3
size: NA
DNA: TGTGCCAGCAGCCAATTTACAGATACGCAGTATTTT
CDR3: CASSQFTDTQYF

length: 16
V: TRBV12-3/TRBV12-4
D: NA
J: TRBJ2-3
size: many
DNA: TGTGCCAGCAGAGGACGCGGGTCTAGCTCTGCGGATACGCAGTATTTT
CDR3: CASRGRGSSSADTQYF

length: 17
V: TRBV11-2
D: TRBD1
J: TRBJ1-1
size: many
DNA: TGTGCCAGCAGCTTGGGGACAGGGGGCGGATCGGACACTGAAGCTTTCTTT
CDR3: CASSLGTGGGSDTEAFF

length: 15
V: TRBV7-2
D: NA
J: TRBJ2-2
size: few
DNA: TGTGCCAGCAGCTTTGGTTTTTTGCCCTCCGGGGAGCTGTTTTTT
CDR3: CASSFGFLPSGELFF

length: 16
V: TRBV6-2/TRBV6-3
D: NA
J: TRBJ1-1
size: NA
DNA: TGTGCCAGCAGTTACTCCTCCGGCAGGGGAGTCACTGAAGCTTTCTTT
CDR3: CASSYSSGRGVTEAFF

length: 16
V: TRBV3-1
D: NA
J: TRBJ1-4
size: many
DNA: TGTGCCAGCAGCCAAGAGGGGCAGACAACTAATGAAAAACTGTTTTTT
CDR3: CASSQEGQTTNEKLFF